Shown below are 28 T cell receptor beta chains from a single sample sequenced in a study of blood T cell repertoires in COVID-19. Clones were read by immunoSEQ multiplex PCR, and TCRdb kept only the in-frame ones, dropping some. The table includes some 41,000 clones, nearly 90% detected once. Sample: peripheral blood. Receptors originate from a man between 65 and 85 years old with active COVID-19.

The CDR3 is CASSPSSGVDTGELFF. CDR3 DNA: TGTGCCAGCAGCCCCTCTAGCGGGGTCGACACCGGGGAGCTGTTTTTT. The chain joins TRBV7-2 to TRBJ2-2, with 9 bases lining up with TRBD2. Germline loops: CDR1 SGHTA, CDR2 FQGNSA. V shed 5 bases and J 3 bases; nucleotides not matched to a gene: 7. This CDR3 has 16 residues.

The chain joins TRBV4-3 to TRBJ2-1; 9 bases agree with TRBD1. The CDR3 consists of 16 residues. CDR1 is LGHNA and CDR2 is YSLEER in the germline V gene. Losses at the gene ends were 0 bases for V and 4 bases for J; bases not matched to a gene: 4. The CDR3 DNA is TGCGCCAGCAGCCAAGACGTAGGACAGGGGTACAATGAGCAGTTCTTC. Protein sequence: CASSQDVGQGYNEQFF.

CDR3 region: CASRTGTYREQFF. CDR3 coding DNA: TGTGCCAGCAGAACCGGGACTTACCGTGAGCAGTTCTTC. J is TRBJ2-1 and V is TRBV6-5, with D possibly being TRBD2 (6 bases). This CDR3 has 13 amino acids. Trimming stripped 6 bases from V and 9 bases from J, with 15 bases between. CDR1 and CDR2 (germline): MNHEY, SVGAGI.

CDR3 sequence reads: CASSLLRGGRANPEAFF. CDR3 bases: TGCGCCAGCAGCCTCCTTCGGGGGGGACGGGCAAATCCGGAAGCTTTCTTT. V usage is TRBV5-1 and J usage is TRBJ1-1, with a possible D match to TRBD1 (5 bases). This CDR3 spans 17 amino acids. V shed 4 bases and J shed 8 bases, with 27 bases lying between them. Germline V gene data show CDR1 as SGHRS and CDR2 as YFSETQ.

The chain combines TRBV6-5 with TRBJ2-7; 8 bases map to TRBD1. CDR1 MNHEY and CDR2 SVGAGI come from the germline V gene. This CDR3 region has 15 residues. V shed 0 bases and J 7 bases; nucleotides not matched to a gene: 8. CDR3 sequence: CASSYSRQGAVEQYF. The CDR3 bases are TGTGCCAGCAGTTACTCTCGGCAGGGGGCTGTGGAGCAGTACTTC.

The chain carries TRBV19 and TRBJ2-1, with D possibly being TRBD1 (6 bases). CDR3 length: 13 amino acids. Germline loops: CDR1 LNHDA, CDR2 SQIVND (reference sequence). V was clipped by 2 bases and J by 5 bases, with 7 bases between them. In DNA form, the CDR3 reads TGTGCCAGTAGTATAAGGGGGAACAATGAGCAGTTCTTC. It codes for CASSIRGNNEQFF.

J is TRBJ2-1 and V is TRBV16; tentative D call: TRBD2 (5 bases). This CDR3 is built from 17 residues. Deletions cut 0 bases from V and 2 bases from J, with 14 bases between. The germline V gene has CDR1 KGHSY and CDR2 FQNENV. CDR3 amino acids: CASSQSGWLAAYNEQFF. The CDR3 coding sequence is TGTGCCAGCAGCCAATCTGGCTGGCTAGCAGCCTACAATGAGCAGTTCTTC.

This CDR3 is CASSRGLAGGLGNTGELFF. Written as DNA, the CDR3 is TGTGCCAGCAGCCGAGGACTAGCGGGGGGGCTCGGGAACACCGGGGAGCTGTTTTTT. J is TRBJ2-2 and V is TRBV3-1 (or the pseudogene TRBV3-2); 15 positions match TRBD2. The CDR3 is made up of 19 amino acids. Germline CDR1 reads LGHDT; CDR2 reads YNNKEL (reference sequence). J lost 1 base, V lost 4 bases, and 7 bases had no gene match.

In DNA, the CDR3 is TGTGCCAGCAGCGGGACAGGGTATTCACCCCTCCACTTT. Translation gives CASSGTGYSPLHF. V usage is TRBV7-2 and J usage is TRBJ1-6; 9 bases map to TRBD1. This CDR3 spans 13 amino acids. Trimming removed 5 bases from V and 8 bases from J; junction bases left unmatched: 1. Germline V gene sequence: CDR1 SGHTA, CDR2 FQGNSA. The entire variable domain, with the rest obtained from reference TRBV7-2 and TRBJ1-6, is as follows: GAGVSQSPSNKVTEKGKDVELRCDPISGHTALYWYRQSLGQGLEFLIYFQGNSAPDKSGLPSDRFSAERTGGSVSTLTIQRTQQEDSAVYLCASSGTGYSPLHFGNGTRLTVT.

This chain connects TRBV4-2 to TRBJ2-2, with TRBD1 identical over 8 bases. The CDR3 runs to 15 residues. Trimming cost V 0 bases and J 5 bases; bases outside gene matches: 2. Germline V gene lookup returns CDR1 LGHNA and CDR2 YNFKEQ. The CDR3 protein is CASSQDDRGTGELFF. In DNA form, the CDR3 reads TGTGCCAGCAGCCAAGATGACAGGGGAACCGGGGAGCTGTTTTTT.

The V call is TRBV29-1, the J call TRBJ2-5; D is unclear. Germline CDR1 and CDR2: SQVTM and ANQGSEA. Trimming left V 6 bases short and J 5 bases short, with 10 bases between. This CDR3 spans 11 amino acids. The CDR3 sequence: CSVHPRETQYF. Written as DNA, the CDR3 is TGCAGCGTCCACCCGAGGGAGACCCAGTACTTC.

The chain has TRBV12-3 or TRBV12-4 and TRBJ2-1, with a possible D match to TRBD2 (5 bases). Trimming took off 5 bases at V and 8 bases at J, with 7 bases between the two ends. This CDR3 is built from 11 residues. Written as DNA, the CDR3 is TGTGCCAGCAGTCGAGGGTATGAGCAGTTCTTC. This codes for CASSRGYEQFF.

This clone was detected only once. The chain combines TRBV4-3 with TRBJ2-2; 8 bases are a match to TRBD2. This CDR3 region has 17 residues. V trimming: 0 bases; J trimming: 5 bases; junction bases outside the gene matches: 8. In germline, CDR1 is LGHNA, CDR2 YSLEER. CDR3 sequence: CASSQDYSSGVTGELFF. The CDR3 DNA is TGCGCCAGCAGCCAAGATTATAGTAGCGGGGTTACCGGGGAGCTGTTTTTT.

The chain links TRBV21-1 to TRBJ2-7; TRBD1, the table's D call, was not compared with the DNA. TRBV21-1 is tagged as a pseudogene. The CDR3 loop spans 15 amino acids. CDR3 in amino acids: CASSKKGQGGYEQYF. DNA of the CDR3: TGTGCCAGCAGCAAAAAGGGACAGGGGGGATACGAGCAGTACTTC.

A single count supports this clone. The CDR3 DNA sequence: TGTGCCAGCAGCCCACCCGGGGAAACGGAACTTTACAATGAGCAGTTCTTC. This sequence encodes CASSPPGETELYNEQFF. The rearrangement joins TRBV7-9 to TRBJ2-1; D perhaps matches TRBD2 (5 bases). Germline-derived CDR1 and CDR2 are SEHNR and FQNEAQ (reference sequence). V dropped 5 bases and J dropped 4 bases, with 21 bases sitting between them. The CDR3 totals 17 residues.

This chain joins TRBV5-6 and TRBJ1-1; tentative D call: TRBD1 (5 bases). CDR1 is SGHDT, CDR2 YYEEEE, per germline. This CDR3 region has 12 residues. Trimming took off 2 bases at V and 7 bases at J, with 9 bases between the two ends. This CDR3 reads CASSFLTGEAFF. The DNA for the CDR3 is TGTGCCAGCAGCTTCCTAACAGGTGAAGCTTTCTTT.

This clone was seen just once. The V and J genes are TRBV9 and TRBJ2-7; no definite D call. V gave up 4 bases and J gave up 3 bases, with 11 bases separating them. Germline-derived CDR1 and CDR2 are SGDLS and YYNGEE. CDR3 size: 13 residues. As DNA, the CDR3 is TGTGCCAGCAGCCCTAGACCCAACTACGAGCAGTACTTC. It translates to CASSPRPNYEQYF.

The chain couples TRBV9 to TRBJ2-3; D is uncertain. Germline values: CDR1 SGDLS, CDR2 YYNGEE. CDR3 length: 14 amino acids. V lost 3 bases and J 5 bases, leaving 13 bases between the germline ends. The CDR3 loop is CASSALAGKDTQYF. CDR3 bases: TGTGCCAGCAGCGCCCTCGCAGGTAAAGATACGCAGTATTTT.

The chain joins TRBV4-3 to TRBJ1-6; tentative D call: TRBD1 (5 bases). V lost 1 base and J 7 bases, leaving 14 bases between the germline ends. CDR1 and CDR2 from the germline V gene are LGHNA and YSLEER. The CDR3 has 16 residues. The chain's CDR3 is CASSQGGGLINSPLHF. CDR3 coding DNA: TGCGCCAGCAGCCAAGGGGGGGGGTTGATCAATTCACCCCTCCACTTT.

This clone has a single count. The chain joins TRBV19 to TRBJ2-4, with D uncertain. Trimming left V 3 bases short and J 8 bases short, with 11 bases between. The V gene's germline CDR1 is LNHDA and CDR2 SQIVND (reference sequence). This CDR3 spans 13 amino acids. The CDR3 DNA is TGTGCCAGTAGTATGAATCGGGTCGACATTCAGTACTTC. Its protein product is CASSMNRVDIQYF.

The rearrangement uses TRBV7-2 and TRBJ2-5, with D perhaps matching TRBD2 (6 bases). Trimming shortened V by 0 bases and J by 5 bases, and 7 bases separated the two germline ends. CDR3 length: 13 amino acids. Germline CDR1 is SGHTA and CDR2 is FQGNSA. DNA for the CDR3: TGTGCCAGCAGCTTAGCTCGGGGGGAGACCCAGTACTTC. This sequence encodes CASSLARGETQYF.

Here the CDR3 DNA reads TGTGCCAGCAGGAGAGATACAGGGTCTGAAGCTTTCTTT. As protein: CASRRDTGSEAFF. V and J are TRBV12-3 or TRBV12-4 and TRBJ1-1, with TRBD1 as a possible D gene (6 bases). This CDR3 is 13 amino acids long. Trimming removed 6 bases at V and 6 bases at J, with 14 bases between.

The chain couples TRBV15 to TRBJ1-3; D gene ambiguous. CDR1 is LNHNV and CDR2 is YYDKDF in the germline V gene (reference sequence). Trimming left V 0 bases short and J 3 bases short, with 12 bases between. CDR3 length: 16 residues. This CDR3 is CATSRDTRVGGNTIYF. The CDR3 DNA reads TGTGCCACCAGCAGAGATACGAGGGTCGGTGGAAACACCATATATTTT. Full variable domain (missing parts from reference TRBV15 and TRBJ1-3): DAMVIQNPRYQVTQFGKPVTLSCSQTLNHNVMYWYQQKSSQAPKLLFHYYDKDFNNEADTPDNFQSRRPNTSFCFLDIRSPGLGDTAMYLCATSRDTRVGGNTIYFGEGSWLTVV.

The chain has TRBV10-1 and TRBJ1-3, with D maybe TRBD1 (5 bases). V was cut by 2 bases and J by 0 bases, with 5 bases left in between. Germline CDR1 and CDR2: WNHNN and SYGVQD (reference sequence). This CDR3 region has 14 residues. The CDR3 sequence: CASSEDSSGNTIYF. In DNA, the CDR3 is TGCGCCAGCAGTGAGGACAGCTCTGGAAACACCATATATTTT.

The V and J genes are TRBV21-1 and TRBJ1-1; the table assigns TRBD1, which was not confirmed against the DNA. TRBV21-1 is annotated as a pseudogene. CDR3 length: 16 amino acids. DNA of the CDR3: TGTGCCAGCAGCAAAAAGTCGGGACAGGAGAACACTGAAGCTTTCTTT. Encoded protein: CASSKKSGQENTEAFF.

This clone was seen a single time. The rearrangement uses TRBV6-5 and TRBJ1-6; D perhaps matches TRBD1 (5 bases). The CDR3 has 14 residues. Germline V gene data show CDR1 as MNHEY and CDR2 as SVGAGI. V lost 1 base, J lost 7 bases, and 8 bases lay in between. DNA of the CDR3: TGTGCCAGCAGTTACTGGGGCCTCAATTCACCCCTCCACTTT. Protein sequence: CASSYWGLNSPLHF.

DNA for the CDR3: TGTGCCAGCTCACGCAAGCGCCTCGGCGACGAGCAGTACTTC. The encoded protein is CASSRKRLGDEQYF. This chain uses TRBV18 with TRBJ2-7; no reliable D call. Germline lookup yields CDR1 KGHSH and CDR2 LQKENI. The CDR3 is 14 residues long. The germline V and J ends were trimmed by 4 bases and 5 bases, with 15 bases remaining between them.

Only one count was recorded for this clone. At one of its ends the junction is not consistent with the germline gene, which may arise from a read error. V gene TRBV7-7 combines with J gene TRBJ2-2; 7 nucleotides match TRBD1. Germline V gene sequence: CDR1 SSHAT, CDR2 FNYEAQ (reference sequence). This CDR3 is 16 amino acids long. In DNA, the CDR3 is TGTGCTAGCAGCTTCAGGACAGGTTTAGAGACCGGGGAGCTGTTTTTT. Amino acids: CASSFRTGLETGELFF.